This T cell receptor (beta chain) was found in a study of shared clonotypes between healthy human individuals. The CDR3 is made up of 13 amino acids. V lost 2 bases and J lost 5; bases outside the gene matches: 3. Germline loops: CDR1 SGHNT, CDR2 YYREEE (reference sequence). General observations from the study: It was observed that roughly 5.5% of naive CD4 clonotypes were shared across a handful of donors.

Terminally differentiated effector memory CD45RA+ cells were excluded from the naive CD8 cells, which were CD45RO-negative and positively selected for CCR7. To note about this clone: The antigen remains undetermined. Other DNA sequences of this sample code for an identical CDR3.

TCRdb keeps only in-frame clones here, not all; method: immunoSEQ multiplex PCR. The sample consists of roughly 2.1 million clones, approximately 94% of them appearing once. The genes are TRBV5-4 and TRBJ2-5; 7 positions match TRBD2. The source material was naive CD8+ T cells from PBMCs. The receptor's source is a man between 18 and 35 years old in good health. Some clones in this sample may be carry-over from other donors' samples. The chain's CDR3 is CASSFWGGETQYF. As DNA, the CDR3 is TGTGCCAGCAGCTTTTGGGGGGGGGAGACCCAGTACTTC. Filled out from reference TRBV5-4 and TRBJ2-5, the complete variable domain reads ETGVTQSPTHLIKTRGQQVTLRCSSQSGHNTVSWYQQALGQGPQFIFQYYREEENGRGNFPPRFSGLQFPNYSSELNVNALELDDSALYLCASSFWGGETQYFGPGTRLLVL.